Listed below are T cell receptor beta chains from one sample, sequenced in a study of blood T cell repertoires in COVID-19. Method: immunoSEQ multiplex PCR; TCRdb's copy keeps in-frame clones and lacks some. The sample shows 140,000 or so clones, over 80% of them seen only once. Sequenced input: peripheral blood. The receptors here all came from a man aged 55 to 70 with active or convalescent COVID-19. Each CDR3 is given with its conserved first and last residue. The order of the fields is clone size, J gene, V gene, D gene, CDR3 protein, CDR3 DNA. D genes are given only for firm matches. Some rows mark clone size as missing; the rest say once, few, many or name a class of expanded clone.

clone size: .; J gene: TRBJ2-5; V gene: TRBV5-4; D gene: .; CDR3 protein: CASSSRTQETQYF; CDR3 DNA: TGTGCCAGCAGCTCTCGTACTCAAGAGACCCAGTACTTC
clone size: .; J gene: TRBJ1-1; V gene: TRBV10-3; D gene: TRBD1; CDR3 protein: CAIRVQGDDTEAFF; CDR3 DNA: TGTGCCATCAGGGTACAGGGGGATGATACTGAAGCTTTCTTT
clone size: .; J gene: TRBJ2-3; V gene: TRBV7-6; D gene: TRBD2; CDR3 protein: CASSLAGGGYTDTQYF; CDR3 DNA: TGTGCCAGCAGCTTAGCAGGCGGGGGGTACACAGATACGCAGTATTTT
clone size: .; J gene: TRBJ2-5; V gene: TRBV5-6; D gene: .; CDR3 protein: CASSLWDSQETQYF; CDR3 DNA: TGTGCCAGCAGCTTATGGGACTCCCAAGAGACCCAGTACTTC
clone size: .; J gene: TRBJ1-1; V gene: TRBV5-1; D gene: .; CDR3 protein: CASSIRGNTEAFF; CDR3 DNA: TGCGCCAGCAGCATTAGGGGGAACACTGAAGCTTTCTTT
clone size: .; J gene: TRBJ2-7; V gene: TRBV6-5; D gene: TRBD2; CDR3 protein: CASSRGLGVTYEQYF; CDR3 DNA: TGTGCCAGCAGTAGAGGACTAGGGGTTACCTACGAGCAGTACTTC
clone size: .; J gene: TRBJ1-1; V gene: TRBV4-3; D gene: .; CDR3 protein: CASSQDRLTRSDTEAFF; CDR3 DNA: TGCGCCAGCAGCCAAGATCGGTTGACAAGGTCTGACACTGAAGCTTTCTTT
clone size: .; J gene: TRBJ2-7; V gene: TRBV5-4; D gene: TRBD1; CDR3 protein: CASSGGQSLYEQYF; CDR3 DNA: TGTGCCAGCAGCGGGGGACAGTCCCTCTACGAGCAGTACTTC
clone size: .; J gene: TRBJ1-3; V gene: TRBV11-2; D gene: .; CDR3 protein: CASSLFLSGNTIYF; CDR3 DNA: TGTGCCAGCAGCTTATTCCTCTCTGGAAACACCATATATTTT
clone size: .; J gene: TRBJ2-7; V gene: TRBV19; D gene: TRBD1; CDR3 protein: CASSRLSGTGTYEQYF; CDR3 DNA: TGTGCCAGTAGTCGCCTGTCGGGGACAGGGACCTACGAGCAGTACTTC
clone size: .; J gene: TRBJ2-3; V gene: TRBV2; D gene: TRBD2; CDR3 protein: CASSKWREATDTQYF; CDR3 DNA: TGTGCCAGCAGTAAGTGGCGGGAGGCCACAGATACGCAGTATTTT
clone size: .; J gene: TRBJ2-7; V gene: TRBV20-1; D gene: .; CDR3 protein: CSASKAGSSHEQYF; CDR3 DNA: TGCAGTGCTAGTAAGGCGGGGAGCTCCCATGAGCAGTACTTC
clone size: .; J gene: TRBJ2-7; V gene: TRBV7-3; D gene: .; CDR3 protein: CASSPTTGSYEQYF; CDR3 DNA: TGTGCCAGCAGCCCCACGACAGGTTCCTACGAGCAGTACTTC
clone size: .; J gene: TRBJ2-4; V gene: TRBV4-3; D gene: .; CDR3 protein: CASSQSVTGHLAKNIQYF; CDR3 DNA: TGCGCCAGCAGCCAATCGGTTACGGGACACCTAGCCAAAAACATTCAGTACTTC
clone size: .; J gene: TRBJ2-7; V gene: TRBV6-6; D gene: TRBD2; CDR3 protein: CASGAGVYEQYF; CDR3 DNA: TGTGCCAGCGGCGCGGGGGTCTACGAGCAGTACTTC
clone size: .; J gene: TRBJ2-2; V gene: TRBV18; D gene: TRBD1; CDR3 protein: CASSRGQGNTGELFF; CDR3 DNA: TGTGCCAGCTCGCGGGGACAGGGAAACACCGGGGAGCTGTTTTTT
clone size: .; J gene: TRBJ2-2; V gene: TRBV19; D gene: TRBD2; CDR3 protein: CASSIDSGSRTGELFF; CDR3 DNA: TGTGCCAGTAGTATCGATAGCGGGAGTCGGACCGGGGAGCTGTTTTTT
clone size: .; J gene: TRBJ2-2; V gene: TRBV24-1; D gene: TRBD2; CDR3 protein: CATRSGEVGTGELFF; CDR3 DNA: TGTGCCACCAGAAGCGGGGAGGTAGGGACCGGGGAGCTGTTTTTT
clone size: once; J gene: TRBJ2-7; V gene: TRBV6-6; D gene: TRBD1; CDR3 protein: CASSNDRGFYEQYF; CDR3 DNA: TGTGCCAGCAGTAATGACAGGGGGTTCTACGAGCAGTACTTC
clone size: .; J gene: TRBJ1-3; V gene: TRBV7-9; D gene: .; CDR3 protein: CASTGRRDGNTIYF; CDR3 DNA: TGTGCCAGCACCGGCCGGAGGGACGGAAACACCATATATTTT
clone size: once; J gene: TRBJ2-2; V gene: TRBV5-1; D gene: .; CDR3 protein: CASSLAGAATGELFF; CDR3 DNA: TGCGCCAGCAGCTTGGCGGGAGCGGCCACCGGGGAGCTGTTTTTT
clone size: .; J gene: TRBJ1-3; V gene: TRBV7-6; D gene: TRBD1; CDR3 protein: CASSPGTGGNTIYF; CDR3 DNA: TGTGCCAGCAGCCCCGGGACAGGTGGAAACACCATATATTTT
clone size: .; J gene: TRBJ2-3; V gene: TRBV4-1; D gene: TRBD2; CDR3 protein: CASSQKLAGLKTDTQYF; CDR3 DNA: TGCGCCAGCAGCCAAAAACTAGCGGGATTGAAGACAGATACGCAGTATTTT
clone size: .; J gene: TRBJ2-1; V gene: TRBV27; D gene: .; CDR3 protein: CASSLRGLDEQFF; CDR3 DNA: TGTGCCAGCAGTTTAAGAGGGTTGGATGAGCAGTTCTTC
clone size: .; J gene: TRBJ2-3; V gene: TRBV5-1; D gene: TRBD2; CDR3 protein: CASSLIGLAGDTQYF; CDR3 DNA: TGCGCCAGCAGCTTGATCGGACTAGCTGGAGATACGCAGTATTTT
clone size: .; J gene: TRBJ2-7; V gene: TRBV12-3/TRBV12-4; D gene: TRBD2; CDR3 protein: CASSRTSDEQYF; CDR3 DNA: TGTGCCAGCAGTCGGACTAGCGACGAGCAGTACTTC
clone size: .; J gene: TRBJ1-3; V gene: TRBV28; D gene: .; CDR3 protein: CASSLYRTSGNTIYF; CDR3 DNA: TGTGCCAGCAGTTTATACAGAACCTCTGGAAACACCATATATTTT
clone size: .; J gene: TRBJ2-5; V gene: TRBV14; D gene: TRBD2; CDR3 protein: CASSQGSGSSLLTQEAQYF; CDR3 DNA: TGTGCCAGCAGCCAAGGTAGCGGGAGTAGTTTGCTCACACAAGAGGCCCAGTACTTC
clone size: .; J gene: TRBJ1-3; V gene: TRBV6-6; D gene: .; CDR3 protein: CASSPTPTGSSGNTIYF; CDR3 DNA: TGTGCCAGCAGTCCCACGCCCACAGGGAGCTCTGGAAACACCATATATTTT